The 15 T cell receptor beta chains below all came from one sample that was sequenced in a study of control samples from healthy donors and cancer patients. Profiling relied on immunoSEQ multiplex PCR, and the TCRdb table lists in-frame clones only, not all of them. Of fewer than 200,000 clones in the sample, 88% are singletons; the top ten hold 4.9%. Sequencing was done on a sample of blood. Receptors were obtained from a woman between 25 and 40 years old in good health.

The chain combines TRBV23-1 with TRBJ2-2; D unresolved. TRBV23-1 is classed as an ORF, of uncertain function. Trimming took off 0 bases at V and 1 base at J, with 9 bases between the two ends. CDR3 length: 16 amino acids. For the CDR3, the DNA is TGCGCCAGCAGTCAATCACGAGGTTGGAACACCGGGGAGCTGTTTTTT. It translates to CASSQSRGWNTGELFF.

V gene TRBV5-6 combines with J gene TRBJ2-5, with a tentative D call TRBD1 (6 bases). With 4 bases removed from V and 5 bases from J, the gap between germline ends came to 21 bases. Germline CDR1 and CDR2: SGHDT and YYEEEE. CDR3 length equals 16 residues. The CDR3: CASSPTTGPQRETQYF. The CDR3 DNA sequence: TGTGCCAGCAGCCCCACAACAGGGCCCCAGCGGGAGACCCAGTACTTC. The variable domain in full, with the rest retrieved from reference TRBV5-6 and TRBJ2-5, is DAGVTQSPTHLIKTRGQQVTLRCSPKSGHDTVSWYQQALGQGPQFIFQYYEEEERQRGNFPDRFSGHQFPNYSSELNVNALLLGDSALYLCASSPTTGPQRETQYFGPGTRLLVL.

The chain joins TRBV10-3 to TRBJ2-7; D may be TRBD1 (5 bases). This CDR3 region has 14 residues. Looked up from germline, CDR1 is ENHRY and CDR2 is SYGVKD. With 3 bases removed from V and 7 bases from J, the gap between germline ends came to 16 bases. The CDR3 DNA sequence: TGTGCCATCAGTGAAGGGGAAACCCTCTGGGAGCAGTACTTC. Encoded protein: CAISEGETLWEQYF.

This clone has only a few counts. This chain links TRBV24-1 with TRBJ1-5, with 8 bases matching TRBD1. J gave up 1 base and V 3 bases, and 4 bases lay outside the gene matches. CDR3 length: 16 amino acids. Germline-derived CDR1 and CDR2 are KGHDR and SFDVKD. CDR3 loop: CATSDGGQGSNQPQHF. CDR3 sequence (DNA): TGTGCCACCAGTGATGGAGGACAGGGAAGCAATCAGCCCCAGCATTTT.

V and J are TRBV2 and TRBJ1-1; D uncertain. There are 14 residues in the CDR3. V lost 6 bases and J lost 1, with 12 bases in between. Germline CDR1 and CDR2: SNHLY and FYNNEI. DNA for the CDR3: TGTGCCAGCAGGGGCAGGACTAAGAACACTGAAGCTTTCTTT. Translation gives CASRGRTKNTEAFF. Based on the CDR3 plus reference TRBV2 and TRBJ1-1, the full variable domain is EPEVTQTPSHQVTQMGQEVILRCVPISNHLYFYWYRQILGQKVEFLVSFYNNEISEKSEIFDDQFSVERPDGSNFTLKIRSTKLEDSAMYFCASRGRTKNTEAFFGQGTRLTVV.

V gene TRBV6-5 combines with J gene TRBJ1-1; D call uncertain. Per the germline V gene, CDR1 is MNHEY and CDR2 is SVGAGI. The length of the CDR3 is 12 residues. The V gene lost 6 bases and the J gene lost 5 bases, with 10 bases spanning the gap. CDR3 DNA sequence: TGTGCCAGCAGCTCACACGGGACTGAAGCTTTCTTT. Translation: CASSSHGTEAFF.

Worth noting for this clone: One end of the junction fails to match germline, which may point to a read error. V is TRBV15 and J is TRBJ1-2; TRBD1 aligns across 8 bases. Germline V gives CDR1 LNHNV, CDR2 YYDKDF (reference sequence). The CDR3 covers 15 residues. This CDR3 is CATSRERQGTYGYTF. The CDR3 bases are TGTGCCACCAGCCGAGAAAGACAGGGGACCTATGGCTACACCTTC.

This clone was counted between two and nine times. The chain employs TRBV7-2 and TRBJ1-6; TRBD1 is a possible D gene (6 bases). CDR1 is SGHTA, CDR2 FQGNSA, per germline. With 2 bases removed from V and 9 bases from J, the gap between germline ends came to 11 bases. The CDR3 extends over 14 amino acids. The CDR3, as DNA: TGTGCCAGCAGCTTAACGGGCAGGGGTTCACCCCTCCACTTT. Its translation is CASSLTGRGSPLHF. The full variable domain, rest sourced from reference TRBV7-2 and TRBJ1-6, is GAGVSQSPSNKVTEKGKDVELRCDPISGHTALYWYRQSLGQGLEFLIYFQGNSAPDKSGLPSDRFSAERTGGSVSTLTIQRTQQEDSAVYLCASSLTGRGSPLHFGNGTRLTVT.

This chain links TRBV3-1 (or the pseudogene TRBV3-2) with TRBJ1-4, with no clear D. From germline, CDR1 is LGHDT and CDR2 YNNKEL (reference sequence). The CDR3 has 13 amino acids. V dropped 4 bases and J dropped 8 bases, with 11 bases sitting between them. The CDR3 region has the DNA TGTGCCAGCAGCCCCAAAGGGTCGGAAAAACTGTTTTTT. Its protein is CASSPKGSEKLFF.

The CDR3: CASKQGAGETQYF. CDR3 bases: TGTGCCAGCAAACAGGGGGCAGGAGAGACCCAGTACTTC. This rearrangement joins TRBV6-5 to TRBJ2-5; the match to TRBD1 covers 9 bases. V dropped 7 bases and J dropped 4; count of bases not matched to a gene: 4. This CDR3 has 13 amino acids. Germline CDR1 reads MNHEY; CDR2 reads SVGAGI.

V is TRBV5-1 and J is TRBJ1-2; D gene uncertain. Germline-derived CDR1 and CDR2 are SGHRS and YFSETQ. This CDR3 spans 13 amino acids. Trimming took off 1 base at V and 0 bases at J, with 4 bases between the two ends. The DNA of the CDR3 is TGCGCCAGCAGCTTGACAGCTAACTATGGCTACACCTTC. Protein sequence: CASSLTANYGYTF.

The chain is built from TRBV3-1 (or the pseudogene TRBV3-2) and TRBJ1-1, with 7 bases identical to TRBD1. The CDR3 spans 15 residues. J was trimmed by 4 bases and V by 4 bases; bases with no gene match: 9. CDR1 is LGHDT and CDR2 is YNNKEL in the germline V gene (reference sequence). This chain's CDR3 is CASSPGTASATEAFF. CDR3 DNA: TGTGCCAGCAGCCCCGGGACAGCCAGCGCCACTGAAGCTTTCTTT.

This clone is a singleton in its sample. The V and J genes are TRBV6-1 and TRBJ1-2; a possible D gene is TRBD1 (5 bases). The CDR3 runs to 15 residues. Germline CDR1 MNHNS, CDR2 SASEGT. V lost 0 bases, J lost 4 bases, and 12 bases lay in between. The CDR3 nucleotides are TGTGCCAGCAGTGAAGCATTCAGGGAGGCCTATGGCTACACCTTC. Its protein is CASSEAFREAYGYTF.

V is TRBV6-5 and J is TRBJ1-5; tentatively, D is TRBD1 (5 bases). V was shortened by 5 bases and J by 3 bases, with 11 bases between the two germline ends. Germline V gene lookup returns CDR1 MNHEY and CDR2 SVGAGI. The CDR3 runs to 14 residues. The CDR3 region is CASSRRDANQPQHF. The CDR3 DNA is TGTGCCAGCAGTCGCCGGGACGCCAATCAGCCCCAGCATTTT.

This chain uses TRBV11-2 with TRBJ1-1; D is perhaps TRBD1 (5 bases). The V end was cut by 5 bases, the J end by 0 bases, with 7 bases between. The CDR3 runs 13 residues. The germline V gene has CDR1 SGHAT and CDR2 FQNNGV. CDR3 DNA: TGTGCCAGCAGCAGGGACCTGAACACTGAAGCTTTCTTT. Protein: CASSRDLNTEAFF.